These 9 T cell receptor beta chains share one sample of origin, sequenced in a study of cytomegalovirus exposure and HLA in healthy donors. The PCR employed 60 Vbeta primers together with 13 Jbeta primers. Profiling relied on immunoSEQ multiplex PCR, and the TCRdb table lists in-frame clones only, not all of them. Found here are over 150,000 clones, about 80% of them singletons; the top ten hold 1%. The sequenced sample consisted of PBMCs. These receptors all stem from a woman between 45 and 60 years old in good health and CMV-seropositive.

The chain joins TRBV18 to TRBJ1-2; D is unclear. Germline lookup yields CDR1 KGHSH and CDR2 LQKENI. The CDR3 totals 13 residues. Trimming cost V 6 bases and J 2 bases, with 10 bases left between them. The CDR3 DNA sequence: TGTGCCAGCTCCCGGGAAGGGAACTATGGCTACACCTTC. Translation gives CASSREGNYGYTF.

The chain recombines TRBV5-1 with TRBJ2-5; D remains ambiguous. Germline CDR1 and CDR2: SGHRS and YFSETQ. V lost 1 base, J lost 1 base, and 5 bases lay in between. This CDR3 is built from 13 residues. The CDR3 sequence is CASSLRAQETQYF. As DNA, the CDR3 is TGCGCCAGCAGCTTGAGAGCCCAAGAGACCCAGTACTTC.

A remark on this clone: At one end the junction does not follow the germline gene, possibly because of a read error. Additional DNA sequences in this sample encode the identical CDR3. The chain is built from TRBV7-9 and TRBJ1-2; D is unresolved. Germline values: CDR1 SEHNR, CDR2 FQNEAQ (reference sequence). CDR3 length equals 12 residues. The CDR3 DNA reads as TGTGCCAGTAGCTTAGACGGGGTTGGCTACACCTTC. This codes for CASSLDGVGYTF.

This chain connects TRBV28 to TRBJ1-2; unclear D gene. Trimming stripped 8 bases from V and 5 bases from J, with 18 bases between. The CDR3 is 14 residues long. Per the germline V gene, CDR1 is MDHEN and CDR2 is SYDVKM. The CDR3 spells CASWAVEGWYGYTF. CDR3 sequence (DNA): TGTGCCAGCTGGGCGGTTGAGGGTTGGTATGGCTACACCTTC.

The V and J genes are TRBV7-2 and TRBJ1-5; the D gene is possibly TRBD1 (6 bases). Trimming took 5 bases from V and 5 from J, leaving 13 bases between them. CDR1 is SGHTA, CDR2 FQGNSA, per germline. The CDR3 contains 14 residues. CDR3: CASSLTGIHQPQHF. The CDR3 DNA follows: TGTGCCAGCAGCCTAACAGGGATCCATCAGCCCCAGCATTTT. The full variable domain, rest sourced from reference TRBV7-2 and TRBJ1-5, is GAGVSQSPSNKVTEKGKDVELRCDPISGHTALYWYRQSLGQGLEFLIYFQGNSAPDKSGLPSDRFSAERTGGSVSTLTIQRTQQEDSAVYLCASSLTGIHQPQHFGDGTRLSIL.

This clone was seen once. V gene TRBV7-8 combines with J gene TRBJ2-7; 9 positions match TRBD1. This CDR3 contains 15 residues. V shed 4 bases and J 3 bases; nucleotides not matched to a gene: 7. From germline, CDR1 is SGHVS and CDR2 FQNEAQ. The CDR3 nucleotides read TGTGCCAGCAGCTCCGCCCGGGACAGGGACTACGAGCAGTACTTC. This codes for CASSSARDRDYEQYF.

This clone has just a few counts. V and J are TRBV27 and TRBJ1-5, with 7 bases that match TRBD1. Losses at the gene ends were 2 bases for V and 3 bases for J; bases not matched to a gene: 10. Germline CDR1 is MNHEY and CDR2 is SMNVEV (reference sequence). This CDR3 has 17 residues. In DNA, the CDR3 is TGTGCCAGCAGTTTACGCCCGTCCGGGACAGTCAATCAGCCCCAGCATTTT. Translation: CASSLRPSGTVNQPQHF.

The chain combines TRBV6-5 with TRBJ1-2, with TRBD1 matching 7 bases. The CDR3 consists of 14 residues. CDR1 and CDR2 (germline): MNHEY, SVGAGI. The V gene end was trimmed by 0 bases and the J gene end by 4 bases; junction bases not matched to a gene: 2. The chain's CDR3 is CASSYSPGGYGYTF. As DNA, the CDR3 is TGTGCCAGCAGTTACTCGCCAGGGGGCTATGGCTACACCTTC.

The CDR3 DNA reads as TGTGCCAGCAGCGCCCGGGACAGCCCTTTCACCGGGGAGCTGTTTTTT. This codes for CASSARDSPFTGELFF. This rearrangement joins TRBV9 to TRBJ2-2, with 7 bases aligning to TRBD1. The CDR3 runs to 16 residues. Germline trimming cut 3 bases from V and 4 bases from J; bases unmatched to any gene: 9. In germline, CDR1 is SGDLS, CDR2 YYNGEE.